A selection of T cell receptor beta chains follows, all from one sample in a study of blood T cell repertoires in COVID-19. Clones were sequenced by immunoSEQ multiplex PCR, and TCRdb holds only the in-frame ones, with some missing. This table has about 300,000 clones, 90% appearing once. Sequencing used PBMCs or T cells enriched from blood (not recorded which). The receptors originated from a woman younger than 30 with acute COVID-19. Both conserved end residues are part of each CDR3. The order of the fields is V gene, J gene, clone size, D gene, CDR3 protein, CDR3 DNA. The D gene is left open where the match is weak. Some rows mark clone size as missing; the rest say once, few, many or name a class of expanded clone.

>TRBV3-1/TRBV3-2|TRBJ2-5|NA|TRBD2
CASSGAGGPTETQYF
TGTGCCAGCAGCGGAGCGGGAGGGCCGACGGAGACCCAGTACTTC
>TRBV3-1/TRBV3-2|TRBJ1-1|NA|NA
CASSQNEVNTEAFF
TGTGCCAGCAGCCAGAATGAGGTTAACACTGAAGCTTTCTTT
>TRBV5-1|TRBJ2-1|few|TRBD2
CASSLRGLAGGVNEQFF
TGCGCCAGCAGCCTTCGGGGACTGGCGGGAGGAGTCAATGAGCAGTTCTTC
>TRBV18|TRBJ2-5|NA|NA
CASSQGAGTILVGPQETQYF
TGTGCCAGCTCCCAGGGCGCCGGGACAATTCTCGTGGGGCCACAAGAGACCCAGTACTTC
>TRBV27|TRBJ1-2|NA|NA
CASSLTGPYGYTF
TGTGCCAGCAGCCTCACAGGGCCCTATGGCTACACCTTC
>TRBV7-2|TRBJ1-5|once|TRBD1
CASSLGDRDQPQHF
TGTGCCAGCAGCTTAGGGGACAGGGATCAGCCCCAGCATTTT
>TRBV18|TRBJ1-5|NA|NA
CASSLQYNQPQHF
TGTGCCAGCTCACTACAATATAATCAGCCCCAGCATTTT
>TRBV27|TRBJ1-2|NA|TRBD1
CASSSLGQGGTGYTF
TGTGCCAGCAGTTCATTGGGACAGGGGGGAACTGGCTACACCTTC
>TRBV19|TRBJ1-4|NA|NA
CASSFRDTLDEELFF
TGTGCCAGTAGTTTCCGGGACACGTTAGATGAGGAACTGTTTTTT
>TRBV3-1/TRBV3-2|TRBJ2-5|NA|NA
CASSQDTGEGTGETQYF
TGTGCCAGCAGCCAAGATACCGGGGAAGGGACTGGAGAGACCCAGTACTTC
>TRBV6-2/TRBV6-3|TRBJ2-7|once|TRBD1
CASSPTGQGNNEQYF
TGTGCCAGCAGTCCCACGGGACAGGGGAACAACGAGCAGTACTTC
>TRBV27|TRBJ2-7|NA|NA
CASRARVSSLSEQYF
TGTGCCAGCAGGGCTCGGGTCTCTAGTCTCAGCGAGCAGTACTTC
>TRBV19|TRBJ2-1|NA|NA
CASSIGKRDEQFF
TGTGCCAGTAGTATCGGCAAGCGCGATGAGCAGTTCTTC
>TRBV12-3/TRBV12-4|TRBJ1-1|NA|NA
CASRQGNTEAFF
TGTGCCAGCAGGCAGGGGAACACTGAAGCTTTCTTT
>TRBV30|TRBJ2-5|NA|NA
CAWSRDITEGPETQYF
TGTGCCTGGAGCCGGGACATAACCGAAGGTCCAGAGACCCAGTACTTC
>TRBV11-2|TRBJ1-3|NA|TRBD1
CASSWTGNSGNTIYF
TGTGCCAGCAGCTGGACAGGGAACTCAGGAAACACCATATATTTT
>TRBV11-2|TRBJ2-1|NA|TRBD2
CASSPGTSSYNEQFF
TGTGCCAGCAGTCCCGGGACTAGCTCCTACAATGAGCAGTTCTTC
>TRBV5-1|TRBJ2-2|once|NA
CASSSSDTGELFF
TGCGCCAGCAGCTCGAGTGACACCGGGGAGCTGTTTTTT
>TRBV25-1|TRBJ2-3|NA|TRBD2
CASSERDYPDTQYF
TGTGCCAGCAGTGAAAGGGACTACCCAGATACGCAGTATTTT
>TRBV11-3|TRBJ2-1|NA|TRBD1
CASRSEGQGTYNEQFF
TGTGCCAGCCGATCTGAAGGACAGGGAACCTACAATGAGCAGTTCTTC
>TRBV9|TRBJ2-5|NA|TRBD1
CASSVDGTGSLETQYF
TGTGCCAGCAGCGTAGACGGGACAGGGTCTTTGGAGACCCAGTACTTC
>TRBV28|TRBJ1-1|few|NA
CASSLPEGPEAFF
TGTGCCAGCAGTCTACCCGAGGGTCCTGAAGCTTTCTTT
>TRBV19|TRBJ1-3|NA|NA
CASTNGEGHTIYF
TGTGCCAGTACTAACGGGGAGGGCCACACCATATATTTT
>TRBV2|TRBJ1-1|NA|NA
CASSERQAMNTEAFF
TGTGCCAGCAGTGAACGGCAGGCTATGAACACTGAAGCTTTCTTT
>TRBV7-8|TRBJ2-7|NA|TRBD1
CASSPRQGVNGYEQYF
TGTGCCAGCAGCCCCCGACAGGGGGTGAATGGCTACGAGCAGTACTTC
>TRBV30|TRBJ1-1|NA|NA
CAWSVSLVENQNTEAFF
TGTGCCTGGAGTGTAAGCTTGGTGGAGAATCAAAACACTGAAGCTTTCTTT
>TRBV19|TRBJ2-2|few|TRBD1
CASTPAGQGYNTGELFF
TGTGCCAGTACCCCGGCGGGACAGGGGTATAACACCGGGGAGCTGTTTTTT
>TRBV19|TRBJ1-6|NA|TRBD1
CASSPRTGNNSPLHF
TGTGCCAGTAGTCCGAGGACAGGGAATAATTCACCCCTCCACTTT
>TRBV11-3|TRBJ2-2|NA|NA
CASAQTGKNTGELFF
TGTGCCAGCGCCCAAACGGGAAAGAACACCGGGGAGCTGTTTTTT
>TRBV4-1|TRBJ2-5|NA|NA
CASSQERRGTAQYF
TGCGCCAGCAGCCAAGAGAGGCGGGGCACGGCCCAGTACTTC
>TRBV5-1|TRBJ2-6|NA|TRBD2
CASSLAGGSGANVLTF
TGCGCCAGCAGCTTGGCCGGGGGGTCTGGGGCCAACGTCCTGACTTTC
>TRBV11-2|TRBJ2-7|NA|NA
CASSLESGWAYEQYF
TGTGCCAGCAGCTTAGAGTCAGGGTGGGCCTACGAGCAGTACTTC
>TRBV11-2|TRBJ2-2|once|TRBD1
CASSLGSGQAGELFF
TGTGCCAGCAGCTTAGGGTCGGGACAGGCCGGGGAGCTGTTTTTT